A single sample is the source of the 15 T cell receptor beta chains below, sequenced in a study of blood T cell repertoires in COVID-19. Sequencing used immunoSEQ multiplex PCR; TCRdb keeps in-frame clones, though not all of them. Of 180,000 or so clones in the sample, approximately 83% were seen once. The sample consisted of peripheral blood. Every receptor here comes from a man in his sixties with acute or convalescent COVID-19.

CDR3 sequence (DNA): TGTGCCACCAGTGATTTGCTTGGGCAGCTAGAGACCCAGTACTTC. This encodes CATSDLLGQLETQYF. The chain couples TRBV24-1 to TRBJ2-5; D gene uncertain. V dropped 0 bases and J dropped 4 bases, with 11 bases sitting between them. CDR1 is KGHDR, CDR2 SFDVKD, per germline. This CDR3 has 15 amino acids.

The CDR3 coding sequence is TGCGCCAGCAGCTTAGGGGCGGCGATTCAAGAGACCCAGTACTTC. Its protein is CASSLGAAIQETQYF. The chain recombines TRBV5-1 with TRBJ2-5, with D perhaps TRBD1 (5 bases). Germline V gives CDR1 SGHRS, CDR2 YFSETQ. This CDR3 is built from 15 residues. The germline V and J ends were trimmed by 2 bases and 2 bases, with 13 bases remaining between them.

This chain connects TRBV18 to TRBJ2-7, with TRBD2 matching over 7 bases. CDR3 length: 14 amino acids. Germline lookup yields CDR1 KGHSH and CDR2 LQKENI. V lost 3 bases, J lost 5 bases, and 7 bases stayed unmatched. The CDR3 protein is CASSPASGEDEQYF. For the CDR3, the DNA is TGTGCCAGCTCACCGGCGAGCGGGGAGGACGAGCAGTACTTC.

The V and J genes are TRBV28 and TRBJ2-5; 11 nucleotides align to TRBD2. The CDR3 is 16 amino acids. CDR1 and CDR2 from the germline V gene are MDHEN and SYDVKM. Trimming cost V 7 bases and J 5 bases; bases outside gene matches: 12. The CDR3 sequence is CASTQRRPSGRETQYF. The CDR3 region has the DNA TGTGCCAGCACCCAAAGGCGTCCTAGCGGGAGGGAGACCCAGTACTTC. Complete variable domain (other parts from reference TRBV28 and TRBJ2-5): DVKVTQSSRYLVKRTGEKVFLECVQDMDHENMFWYRQDPGLGLRLIYFSYDVKMKEKGDIPEGYSVSREKKERFSLILESASTNQTSMYLCASTQRRPSGRETQYFGPGTRLLVL.

The chain is built from TRBV10-3 and TRBJ1-4; TRBD1 aligns across 9 bases. Germline CDR1 ENHRY, CDR2 SYGVKD. The CDR3 covers 15 residues. V shed 3 bases, J shed 8 bases, and the junction held 7 bases outside the gene matches. CDR3 DNA: TGTGCCATCAGTGACCCGGGACAGGGTATGGAAAAACTGTTTTTT. This encodes CAISDPGQGMEKLFF.

This rearrangement joins TRBV5-8 to TRBJ2-7, with 7 positions matching TRBD1. The CDR3 consists of 13 residues. Germline CDR1 SGHTS, CDR2 YDEGEE. The trim removed 6 bases at V and 8 bases at J, leaving 11 bases unmatched. The CDR3 reads CASIGDDRVKQYF. CDR3 nucleotide sequence: TGTGCCAGCATCGGTGACGACAGGGTAAAGCAGTACTTC.

The V call is TRBV5-1, the J call TRBJ1-1, with TRBD1 matching 9 bases. After removal of 4 bases from V and 8 bases from J, the junction contained 9 bases not matched to a gene. Germline CDR1 SGHRS, CDR2 YFSETQ. The CDR3 contains 14 residues. The CDR3 DNA reads TGCGCCAGCAGCCCGACGGGACAGGGTGGGGAAGCTTTCTTT. Its translation: CASSPTGQGGEAFF.

This rearrangement joins TRBV28 to TRBJ2-3; D not resolved. From germline, CDR1 is MDHEN and CDR2 SYDVKM. The length of the CDR3 is 13 residues. Between the trimmed V and J ends, which lost 5 bases and 8 bases, there was a span of 14 bases. The CDR3: CASSQVPLGTQYF. The CDR3 nucleotides read TGTGCCAGCAGTCAGGTCCCTCTGGGTACGCAGTATTTT. The complete variable domain, with remaining parts taken from reference TRBV28 and TRBJ2-3, reads DVKVTQSSRYLVKRTGEKVFLECVQDMDHENMFWYRQDPGLGLRLIYFSYDVKMKEKGDIPEGYSVSREKKERFSLILESASTNQTSMYLCASSQVPLGTQYFGPGTRLTVL.

The chain combines TRBV5-1 with TRBJ2-2, with TRBD1 matching over 8 bases. With 5 bases clipped from V and 1 base from J, the junction kept 4 bases outside the gene matches. CDR3 length equals 15 residues. Germline-derived CDR1 and CDR2 are SGHRS and YFSETQ. DNA for the CDR3: TGCGCCAGCAGAACCGGGACAGGGAACACCGGGGAGCTGTTTTTT. It encodes CASRTGTGNTGELFF.

The CDR3 sequence is CASSSRAGGFGYTF. The CDR3 nucleotides are TGTGCCAGCAGCTCTCGGGCGGGGGGCTTCGGCTACACCTTC. V gene TRBV6-6 combines with J gene TRBJ1-2; a possible D gene is TRBD1 (6 bases). Germline loops: CDR1 MNHNY, CDR2 SVGAGI (reference sequence). The CDR3 is 14 amino acids. Trimming pared 6 bases from V and 8 bases from J, leaving 19 bases between.

The chain is built from TRBV6-5 and TRBJ2-2, with TRBD2 identical over 7 bases. Germline trimming cut 6 bases from V and 3 bases from J; bases unmatched to any gene: 7. The CDR3 spans 15 residues. Germline V gene data show CDR1 as MNHEY and CDR2 as SVGAGI. CDR3 amino acids: CASRKVAGYTGELFF. CDR3 nucleotides: TGTGCCAGCAGGAAAGTAGCGGGCTACACCGGGGAGCTGTTTTTT.

In its sample, this clone was seen once. The V and J genes are TRBV28 and TRBJ1-3, with D possibly being TRBD1 (6 bases). This CDR3 is built from 16 residues. The V gene's germline CDR1 is MDHEN and CDR2 SYDVKM. With 3 bases removed from V and 7 bases from J, the gap between germline ends came to 19 bases. The DNA of the CDR3 is TGTGCCAGCAGTTTCAGACAGGCCTCCCCCAGGAACACCATATATTTT. Its protein is CASSFRQASPRNTIYF.

V and J are TRBV24-1 and TRBJ2-3, with 8 bases fitting TRBD1. Germline V gene data show CDR1 as KGHDR and CDR2 as SFDVKD. The V gene end was trimmed by 5 bases and the J gene end by 2 bases; junction bases not matched to a gene: 11. The CDR3 sequence is 17 residues long. The CDR3 is CATSVQGRGPTTDTQYF. CDR3 coding DNA: TGTGCCACCAGTGTCCAGGGCAGGGGGCCTACCACAGATACGCAGTATTTT.

V is TRBV5-1 and J is TRBJ1-6, with D perhaps TRBD1 (5 bases). There are 16 residues in the CDR3. Trimming pared 4 bases from V and 8 bases from J, leaving 19 bases between. Germline V gives CDR1 SGHRS, CDR2 YFSETQ. The CDR3 spells CASSGQRGGGDSPLHF. DNA of the CDR3: TGCGCCAGCAGCGGCCAAAGGGGCGGGGGAGATTCACCCCTCCACTTT. Full variable domain (remainder filled in from reference TRBV5-1 and TRBJ1-6): KAGVTQTPRYLIKTRGQQVTLSCSPISGHRSVSWYQQTPGQGLQFLFEYFSETQRNKGNFPGRFSGRQFSNSRSEMNVSTLELGDSALYLCASSGQRGGGDSPLHFGNGTRLTVT.

Worth noting for this clone: Compared with germline, one end of the junction differs, possibly owing to a read error. The chain recombines TRBV12-3 or TRBV12-4 with TRBJ2-1; 8 nucleotides match TRBD2. This CDR3 is 13 amino acids long. The CDR3 reads CASSLIAGMAGVF. DNA of the CDR3: TGTGCCAGCAGTTTGATAGCGGGGATGGCGGGGGTCTTC.